Listed below are T cell receptor beta chains from one sample, sequenced in a study of cytomegalovirus exposure and HLA in healthy donors. Measured with immunoSEQ multiplex PCR; TCRdb has only the in-frame clones, and not every one. The sample includes about 140,000 clones, approximately 91% of them seen just once. The sample taken for sequencing was PBMCs. These receptors were collected from a man younger than 30 in good health and CMV-seronegative. Each CDR3 is given with its conserved first and last residue. The D gene is left open where the match is weak. Only part of the rows carry a size: once, few, many, or a class if the clone is expanded.

d_call	clone_size	v_call	j_call	cdr3_nt	cdr3_aa
TRBD1	-	TRBV5-6	TRBJ1-4	TGTGCCAGCAGCTTGGGGACAGGGAATGAAAAACTGTTTTTT	CASSLGTGNEKLFF
TRBD1	-	TRBV9	TRBJ2-2	TGTGCCACTACAGGGGGCGGTGGCGGGGAGCTGTTTTTT	CATTGGGGGELFF
-	-	TRBV9	TRBJ2-1	TGTGCCAGCAGCAATAACCCGAGCCGGGAGAGCTCCTACAATGAGCAGTTCTTC	CASSNNPSRESSYNEQFF
-	few	TRBV18	TRBJ2-1	TGTGCCAGCTCACGTGACTACGGACGCTCCTACAATGAGCAGTTCTTC	CASSRDYGRSYNEQFF
-	-	TRBV6-5	TRBJ2-5	TGTGCCAGCAGTCGAGGAGACCAAGAGACCCAGTACTTC	CASSRGDQETQYF
TRBD2	-	TRBV9	TRBJ2-5	TGTGCCAGCAGCGTAGCTTCCGGGGGGGCCCAAGAGACCCAGTACTTC	CASSVASGGAQETQYF
-	-	TRBV13	TRBJ1-1	TGTGCCAGCAGCTTAGGCGCGGGGGGGGACACTGAAGCTTTCTTT	CASSLGAGGDTEAFF
TRBD2	-	TRBV7-2	TRBJ2-1	TGTGCCAGCAGCTTAATGGGCGGGAGTGGCGATGAGCAGTTCTTC	CASSLMGGSGDEQFF
-	-	TRBV19	TRBJ1-5	TGTGCCAGTAGTATCCTCTGGGGGGGAAGCAATCAGCCCCAGCATTTT	CASSILWGGSNQPQHF
-	few	TRBV7-9	TRBJ1-3	TGTGCCAGCAGCTTATTAGCCGTGTCTAACACCATATATTTT	CASSLLAVSNTIYF
-	-	TRBV5-1	TRBJ1-1	TGCGCCAGCAGCTTGGCCCAGGGGACGAACACTGAAGCTTTCTTT	CASSLAQGTNTEAFF
TRBD1	-	TRBV7-6	TRBJ2-2	TGTGCCAGCAGCTTAGGTTGGGGGACAGCCACCGGGGAGCTGTTTTTT	CASSLGWGTATGELFF
TRBD1	-	TRBV5-4	TRBJ2-3	TGTGCCAGCAGCTTGACAGGGGGCTACACAGATACGCAGTATTTT	CASSLTGGYTDTQYF
TRBD2	-	TRBV27	TRBJ2-3	TGTGCCAGCAGCTCACTAGCGGCCAAGAGAACGCAGTATTTT	CASSSLAAKRTQYF
-	-	TRBV27	TRBJ1-4	TGTGCCAGCAGTTTCCAGGGTTTGAGGGAAAAACTGTTTTTT	CASSFQGLREKLFF
-	few	TRBV14	TRBJ2-7	TGTGCCAGCAGCTCATCATTACAGGGCGAGCAGTACTTC	CASSSSLQGEQYF
TRBD1	-	TRBV9	TRBJ2-7	TGTGCCAGCAGCGCCGACAGGGACAGCTCCTACGAGCAGTACTTC	CASSADRDSSYEQYF
TRBD1	-	TRBV15	TRBJ1-6	TGTGCCACCACCCGGGACAGGCAATCACCCCTCCACTTT	CATTRDRQSPLHF
TRBD1	-	TRBV7-6	TRBJ2-7	TGTGCCAGCAGCTCCCGCAGGCGGGACAGGCTGGGAAGGGGGGAGCAGTACTTC	CASSSRRRDRLGRGEQYF
TRBD1	-	TRBV5-8	TRBJ2-1	TGTGCCAGCGAGGGACAGGGCGACCGCAATGAGCAGTTCTTC	CASEGQGDRNEQFF
TRBD2	-	TRBV2	TRBJ2-7	TGTGCCAGCAGTGAAGCAAGACTAGCGGGGGGCTACGAGCAGTACTTC	CASSEARLAGGYEQYF
TRBD1	-	TRBV2	TRBJ2-7	TGTGCCAGCAGGGGGGACAGGGGGCTGATCGAGCAGTACTTC	CASRGDRGLIEQYF
-	-	TRBV27	TRBJ2-3	TGTGCCAGCAGTTTATATTTTGGCCAGGACACAGATACGCAGTATTTT	CASSLYFGQDTDTQYF
TRBD2	-	TRBV10-1	TRBJ2-1	TGCGCCAGCAGCGAAATTCCGCCGGGACTAGCCCCCTACAATGAGCAGTTCTTC	CASSEIPPGLAPYNEQFF
-	-	TRBV18	TRBJ2-3	TGTGCCAGCTCTGACGAGGACAACACAGATACGCAGTATTTT	CASSDEDNTDTQYF